This entry is about one T cell receptor beta chain. Profiled with immunoSEQ multiplex PCR; TCRdb holds only in-frame clones, not every one. Found here are approximately 220,000 clones, just over 85% of them singletons; the top ten hold about 4%. This record belongs to a study of blood T cell repertoires in COVID-19. Germline assignment: CDR1 SGDLS and CDR2 YYNGEE. CDR3 length: 16 amino acids. The V end lost 4 bases, the J end lost 0 bases, and 16 bases lay between the germline ends. V usage is TRBV9 and J usage is TRBJ1-2; maybe TRBD1 (6 bases). Specimen: PBMCs or T cells enriched from blood (not recorded which). The sequence was collected from a woman aged 40 to 50 with acute COVID-19. This CDR3 reads CASSSEGTLANYGYTF. CDR3 in DNA: TGTGCCAGCAGCTCCGAGGGGACATTAGCTAACTATGGCTACACCTTC.